This TCR beta chain was observed in a study of chemoradiotherapy in HPV16-positive cancers. Regarding the study as a whole: The functional HPV-specific definition rests on just a couple of HPV16-positive patients. For HPV16-positive patients, expanding HPV-responsive T cells associated with longer recurrence-free survival. Candidate HPV-specific clones and E7-related TCR motifs grew in tumor during treatment.

Clones were read by immunoSEQ multiplex PCR, and TCRdb kept only the in-frame ones, dropping some. The sample shows approximately 20,000 clones, about 90% of them seen only once. Details on this clone: Its specificity is unknown.

This CDR3 is built from 13 residues. Trimming stripped 0 bases from V and 7 bases from J, with 8 bases between. Looked up from germline, CDR1 is SGHRS and CDR2 is YFSETQ. This rearrangement joins TRBV5-1 to TRBJ2-1; D possibly corresponds to TRBD2 (6 bases). The sequence was collected from a human donor with HPV-associated anogenital cancer. The specimen was blood, collected from a patient who underwent chemoradiotherapy. The CDR3 DNA reads as TGCGCCAGCAGCTTGGTGCTAGCGAATGAGCAGTTCTTC. It is translated as CASSLVLANEQFF. The complete variable domain, with remaining parts taken from reference TRBV5-1 and TRBJ2-1, reads KAGVTQTPRYLIKTRGQQVTLSCSPISGHRSVSWYQQTPGQGLQFLFEYFSETQRNKGNFPGRFSGRQFSNSRSEMNVSTLELGDSALYLCASSLVLANEQFFGPGTRLTVL.